Detailed here is one TCR beta chain. Antigen specificity is unknown. This record belongs to a study of blood T cells in healthy people across ages. Turning to the study itself: For every two T cells, template switching captured about one barcoded beta molecule. Study-wide points: Relative to aged donors, long-lived donors carried more naive CD4+ cells and displayed higher diversity.

Trimming removed 3 bases from V and 4 bases from J, with 15 bases in between. Germline V gene lookup returns CDR1 SGHDT and CDR2 YYEEEE. The CDR3 contains 15 residues. Through a sample-barcoded 5' primer and a J-beta primer mix, a second PCR was run for roughly 7 to 12 cycles. Through a template-switch adaptor with 12 random nucleotides, each cDNA molecule received a tag. MiXCR was run by TCRdb on the 5' RACE reads, yielding one entry per CDR3 protein. The data hold 1.8 million or so distinct CDR3 sequences, with 30% to 40% observed a single time. This receptor was taken from a human donor in good health. Sequenced sample: blood. The chain has TRBV5-6 and TRBJ2-3; D might be TRBD2 (5 bases). The CDR3 is CASSSLHSRADTQYF. DNA for the CDR3: TGTGCCAGCAGCTCTCTCCACTCGAGGGCAGATACGCAGTATTTT. Using reference TRBV5-6 and TRBJ2-3 for the parts outside the CDR3, the full variable domain is DAGVTQSPTHLIKTRGQQVTLRCSPKSGHDTVSWYQQALGQGPQFIFQYYEEEERQRGNFPDRFSGHQFPNYSSELNVNALLLGDSALYLCASSSLHSRADTQYFGPGTRLTVL.